The 9 T cell receptor beta chains reported below all come from one sample, sequenced in a study of long-term antiretroviral therapy in people with HIV. At the survey level, the v3.0 immunoSEQ assay was run. Sequencing used immunoSEQ multiplex PCR; TCRdb keeps in-frame clones, though not all of them. The sample lists roughly 25,000 clones; around three quarters were seen once. The input for sequencing was unsorted PBMCs, taken 2.1 years after starting antiretroviral therapy. The receptors here all came from a man under 40 with HIV.

This chain joins TRBV29-1 and TRBJ2-5, with 7 positions matching TRBD2. The length of the CDR3 is 13 residues. Trimming removed 7 bases from V and 4 bases from J; junction bases left unmatched: 9. Germline V gene sequence: CDR1 SQVTM, CDR2 ANQGSEA. The CDR3 loop reads CSARGGAGETQYF. The CDR3 region has the DNA TGCAGCGCCCGGGGAGGGGCAGGAGAGACCCAGTACTTC.

This chain joins TRBV5-1 and TRBJ1-1, with D maybe TRBD1 (6 bases). The V gene's germline CDR1 is SGHRS and CDR2 YFSETQ. CDR3 length: 16 amino acids. Trimming shortened V by 4 bases and J by 1 base, and 17 bases separated the two germline ends. The CDR3 is CASSLNLGGKNTEAFF. CDR3 nucleotide sequence: TGCGCCAGCAGCCTCAATTTGGGGGGCAAGAACACTGAAGCTTTCTTT.

CDR3 sequence reads: CASSLERSRPYEQYF. CDR3 DNA: TGTGCCAGCAGCTTAGAGCGGTCCCGCCCCTACGAGCAGTACTTC. The V call is TRBV7-6, the J call TRBJ2-7; TRBD2 is a possible D gene (5 bases). V lost 1 base and J lost 2, with 12 bases in between. CDR1 is SGHVS, CDR2 FNYEAQ, per germline. There are 15 residues in the CDR3.

This clone was found a few times. The chain recombines TRBV2 with TRBJ1-1; D is uncertain. Trimming took off 6 bases at V and 7 bases at J, with 18 bases between the two ends. CDR3 length equals 14 residues. The V gene's germline CDR1 is SNHLY and CDR2 FYNNEI. The CDR3 DNA reads TGTGCCAGCAGGGAATACAAGGGAATCGGTGAAGCTTTCTTT. It codes for CASREYKGIGEAFF.

This clone was recorded a few times. J is TRBJ2-7 and V is TRBV20-1; D is unresolved. CDR3 size: 11 residues. Trimming stripped 6 bases from V and 5 bases from J, with 11 bases between. Germline V gene lookup returns CDR1 DFQATT and CDR2 SNEGSKA (reference sequence). This chain's CDR3 is CSAARSNEQYF. CDR3 nucleotides: TGCAGTGCCGCGAGGAGTAACGAGCAGTACTTC.

This clone ranks as medium-sized. The chain has TRBV10-3 and TRBJ2-7; 10 positions match TRBD2. Germline trimming cut 9 bases from V and 0 bases from J; bases unmatched to any gene: 2. This CDR3 has 13 residues. From germline, CDR1 is ENHRY and CDR2 SYGVKD. CDR3 amino acids: CAISGGHSYEQYF. The DNA for the CDR3 is TGTGCCATTAGCGGGGGGCACTCCTACGAGCAGTACTTC.

The CDR3 DNA is TGCAGCGTTGAAATGAGGGGTAGGTCCTACAATGAGCAGTTCTTC. Protein sequence: CSVEMRGRSYNEQFF. J is TRBJ2-1 and V is TRBV29-1; D tentatively fits TRBD1 or TRBD2 (5 bases each). Germline CDR1 is SQVTM and CDR2 is ANQGSEA. The CDR3 covers 15 residues. V lost 2 bases, J lost 1 base, and 12 bases lay in between.

CDR3 region: CASREKTGTVKEKLFF. The CDR3 nucleotides read TGTGCCAGCAGAGAGAAAACAGGGACAGTGAAAGAAAAACTGTTTTTT. This chain links TRBV2 with TRBJ1-4; TRBD1 matches at 7 bases. The CDR3 contains 16 residues. Germline trimming cut 6 bases from V and 8 bases from J; bases unmatched to any gene: 15. CDR1 and CDR2 from the germline V gene are SNHLY and FYNNEI.

The chain has TRBV7-6 and TRBJ2-1; 10 bases are a match to TRBD1. The CDR3 has 16 amino acids. The J segment lost 5 bases and the V segment lost 1 base, leaving 5 bases of the junction unmatched. Germline V gene data show CDR1 as SGHVS and CDR2 as FNYEAQ. The chain's CDR3 is CASSLVGTGVNNEQFF. The DNA of the CDR3 is TGTGCCAGCAGCTTAGTCGGGACAGGGGTCAACAATGAGCAGTTCTTC.